These T cell receptor beta chains were read from a single sample in a study of blood T cell repertoires in COVID-19. Measured with immunoSEQ multiplex PCR; TCRdb has only the in-frame clones, and not every one. The sample consists of about 150,000 clones, around 81% of them appearing once. The sample comprised peripheral blood. These receptors were obtained from a woman in her fifties or sixties with acute or convalescent COVID-19. Each CDR3 is given with its conserved first and last residue. The D gene is left open where the match is weak.

D gene	V gene	CDR3 protein
-	TRBV4-2	CASSPSAASSYEQYF
TRBD1	TRBV4-3	CASSQTGGAKLFF
TRBD1	TRBV27	CASSLGQGMGFGTEAFF
-	TRBV28	CASSETAQNIQYF
TRBD1	TRBV9	CASSAGQAKGYGYTF
TRBD1	TRBV28	CASSLRGPNYGYTF
TRBD1	TRBV5-1	CASSPGTADNEQFF
-	TRBV27	CASSPSTLNTQYF
-	TRBV19	CASTRRSSGNTIYF
-	TRBV28	CASSLWTTTKQFF
TRBD1	TRBV29-1	CSVGTGIYEQYF
-	TRBV5-1	CASSLAIDTGELFF
TRBD1	TRBV7-9	CASSPSTGALLDYGYTF
-	TRBV18	CASSSDRNTEAFF
-	TRBV7-3	CASSSTPRLSPQHF
TRBD2	TRBV5-5	CASSPGTRTDTQYF
-	TRBV7-2	CASSPIRTAGGNTIYF
TRBD2	TRBV24-1	CATSDLLAGGGETQYF
-	TRBV30	CAWSVSGTWTEAFF
-	TRBV13	CASSLGRPVAEQYF
-	TRBV19	CASSLRGQNPGGGDTQYF
-	TRBV7-2	CASSSYSLANEKLFF
-	TRBV5-4	CASSHANQVREGTPLHF
TRBD1	TRBV9	CASSATPGQGQKLFF
TRBD1	TRBV18	CASSPPGQGYNEQFF
-	TRBV6-2/TRBV6-3	CASSPSPGGRGYGYTF
TRBD2	TRBV6-2/TRBV6-3	CASSYRGTSAINENTGELFF
TRBD1	TRBV6-5	CASRTTGASNQPQHF
-	TRBV11-3	CASSLGLYNEQFF
TRBD1	TRBV19	CASSSPDRIMQDTEAFF
TRBD1	TRBV29-1	CSVEGTGNYGYTF
-	TRBV18	CASSPRGGTGYGYTF
-	TRBV6-2/TRBV6-3	CASSYITSFQETQYF
TRBD1	TRBV28	CASSSNRGRAFF
TRBD2	TRBV11-2	CASSFPLAGGADTQYF
-	TRBV11-2	CASSLDTSGGWVQPQHF
TRBD2	TRBV5-1	CATTSGGAHEETQYF
-	TRBV6-2/TRBV6-3	CASSYSRTGSGSYGYTF
-	TRBV19	CASSIDGLYNEQFF
-	TRBV5-1	CASSPVRGTEAFF
TRBD2	TRBV28	CASSFVGTSGGRREDTQYF
-	TRBV6-5	CASTTESNQPQHF
TRBD2	TRBV3-1/TRBV3-2	CASRVHRLAGGSSYEQYF
-	TRBV10-3	CATRTGSSGNTIYF
-	TRBV9	CASSPTLVSYEQYF
TRBD2	TRBV19	CASSIGGGNTGELFF
TRBD1	TRBV28	CASSRYRGEKLFF
-	TRBV12-3/TRBV12-4	CASRSGVWGGYTF
TRBD1	TRBV7-3	CASSLNGQGAWETQYF
-	TRBV28	CASNFRGNEQYF
-	TRBV6-2/TRBV6-3	CASSDTIYEQYF
-	TRBV28	CASGRGGAYGYTF
-	TRBV19	CASSVTAGNQPQHF
-	TRBV7-2	CASSLGLRTEQETQYF
-	TRBV27	CASSRVPAGELFF
-	TRBV2	CASSELVLGNEQFF
-	TRBV7-2	CASSLDAGVNYGYTF
-	TRBV3-1/TRBV3-2	CASSRGTSNTIYF
-	TRBV4-1	CASSLGEGDEKLFF